These 7 T cell receptor beta chains originate from one sample sequenced in a study of blood T cell repertoires in COVID-19. Only in-frame clones appear in the TCRdb table, and some are missing; sequencing was by immunoSEQ multiplex PCR. In the table there are approximately 230,000 clones, around 83% of which are singletons. Sequenced material: peripheral blood. These receptors were collected from a man at least 80 years old with acute or convalescent COVID-19.

The rearrangement uses TRBV5-1 and TRBJ2-1; D might be TRBD2 (5 bases). The CDR3 runs to 16 residues. Germline CDR1 SGHRS, CDR2 YFSETQ. Trimming left V 0 bases short and J 8 bases short, with 18 bases between. The DNA for the CDR3 is TGCGCCAGCAGCTTGGAGGTGTCCGGCGGGTGGGATGAGCAGTTCTTC. This encodes CASSLEVSGGWDEQFF.

This clone was seen once. The rearrangement uses TRBV10-3 and TRBJ2-7; TRBD2 matches 11 bases. The CDR3 length is 12 residues. Germline trimming cut 11 bases from V and 3 bases from J; bases unmatched to any gene: 3. Germline assignment: CDR1 ENHRY and CDR2 SYGVKD. The CDR3 spells CAATSGSYEQYF. CDR3 nucleotide sequence: TGTGCCGCCACTAGCGGGAGCTACGAGCAGTACTTC.

The chain is built from TRBV2 and TRBJ1-5, with 10 bases aligning to TRBD1. This CDR3 has 17 amino acids. Trimming at V came to 6 bases and at J to 2 bases, leaving 10 bases not matched to a gene. Germline CDR1 reads SNHLY; CDR2 reads FYNNEI. The CDR3 bases are TGTGCCAGCAGCGTTCCCGGGACAGGGGATGGCAATCAGCCCCAGCATTTT. Translated: CASSVPGTGDGNQPQHF.

The chain recombines TRBV18 with TRBJ2-1; the D gene is possibly TRBD2 (5 bases). Trimming removed 3 bases at V and 12 bases at J, with 9 bases between. This CDR3 contains 11 residues. Germline V gene lookup returns CDR1 KGHSH and CDR2 LQKENI. The CDR3 coding sequence is TGTGCCAGCTCACCTAGCGAAGGGCAGTTCTTC. Amino acid sequence: CASSPSEGQFF.

This clone came up once. The chain has TRBV4-2 and TRBJ1-1; D not resolved. V dropped 0 bases and J dropped 0 bases, with 8 bases sitting between them. This CDR3 region has 15 residues. The germline V gene has CDR1 LGHNA and CDR2 YNFKEQ. This chain's CDR3 is CASSQEWALNTEAFF. The DNA for the CDR3 is TGTGCCAGCAGCCAAGAATGGGCCTTGAACACTGAAGCTTTCTTT.

The chain joins TRBV7-9 to TRBJ2-3, with TRBD2 as a possible D gene (6 bases). The V end was cut by 5 bases, the J end by 0 bases, with 12 bases between. The CDR3 has 15 amino acids. CDR1 SEHNR and CDR2 FQNEAQ come from the germline V gene (reference sequence). In DNA form, the CDR3 reads TGTGCCAGCAGCGTCCGAAGCGGGAGCACAGATACGCAGTATTTT. Its translation is CASSVRSGSTDTQYF.

The rearrangement uses TRBV7-7 and TRBJ1-1; D is unclear. Trimming stripped 2 bases from V and 4 bases from J, with 8 bases between. Germline V gene data show CDR1 as SSHAT and CDR2 as FNYEAQ (reference sequence). The CDR3 is made up of 13 amino acids. CDR3 sequence reads: CASSLKSGTEAFF. CDR3 coding DNA: TGTGCCAGCAGCTTAAAATCGGGCACTGAAGCTTTCTTT.